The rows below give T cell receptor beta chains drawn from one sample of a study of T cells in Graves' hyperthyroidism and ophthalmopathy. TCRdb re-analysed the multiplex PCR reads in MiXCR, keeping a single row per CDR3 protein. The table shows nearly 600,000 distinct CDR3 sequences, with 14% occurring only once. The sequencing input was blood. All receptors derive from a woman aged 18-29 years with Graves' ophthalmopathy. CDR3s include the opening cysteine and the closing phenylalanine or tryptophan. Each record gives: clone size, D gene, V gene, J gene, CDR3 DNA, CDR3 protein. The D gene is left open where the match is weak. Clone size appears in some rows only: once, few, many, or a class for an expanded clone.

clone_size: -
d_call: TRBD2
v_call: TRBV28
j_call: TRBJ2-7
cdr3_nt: TGTGCCAGCAGTCCTTGGACTAGCGGGATCTACGAGCAGTACTTC
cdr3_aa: CASSPWTSGIYEQYF

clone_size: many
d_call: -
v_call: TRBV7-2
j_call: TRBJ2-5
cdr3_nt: TGTGCCAGCAGGTTTAGCGGAGGAGGGGAGACCCAGTACTTC
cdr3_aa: CASRFSGGGETQYF

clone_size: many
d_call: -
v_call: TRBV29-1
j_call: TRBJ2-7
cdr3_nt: TGCAGCGCTCTTGGGGTACAGAGCTACGAGCAGTACTTC
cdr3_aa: CSALGVQSYEQYF

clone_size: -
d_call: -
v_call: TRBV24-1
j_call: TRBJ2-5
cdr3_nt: TGTGCCACCAGTGATTGGCAGGGCGTGGAGACCCAGTACTTC
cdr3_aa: CATSDWQGVETQYF

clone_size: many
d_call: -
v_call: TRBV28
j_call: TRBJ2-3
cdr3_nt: TGTGCCAGCAGTTTAATAGCTCCAGTAAGCACAGATACGCAGTATTTT
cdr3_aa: CASSLIAPVSTDTQYF

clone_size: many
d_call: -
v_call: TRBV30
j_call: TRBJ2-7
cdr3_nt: TGTGCCTGGAGTACAGGGAACTACGAGCAGTACTTC
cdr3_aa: CAWSTGNYEQYF

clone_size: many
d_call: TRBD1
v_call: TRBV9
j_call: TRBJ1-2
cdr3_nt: TGTGCCAGCAGCGGGACAGGGGGCTTTAGCTATGGCTACACCTTC
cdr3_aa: CASSGTGGFSYGYTF

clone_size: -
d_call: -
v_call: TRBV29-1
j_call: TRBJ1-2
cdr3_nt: TGCAGCGTTGACGGGGTGCAGGGGAACTATGGCTACACCTTC
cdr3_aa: CSVDGVQGNYGYTF

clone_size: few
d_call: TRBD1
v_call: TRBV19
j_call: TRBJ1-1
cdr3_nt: TGTGCCAGTAGTATTACAGGGGCCCACACTGAAGCTTTCTTT
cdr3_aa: CASSITGAHTEAFF

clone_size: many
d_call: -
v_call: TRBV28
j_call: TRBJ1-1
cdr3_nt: TGTGCCAGCAGTTTAACCCTGAAGGACACTGAAGCTTTCTTT
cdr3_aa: CASSLTLKDTEAFF

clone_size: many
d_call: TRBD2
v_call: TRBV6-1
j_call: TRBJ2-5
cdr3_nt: TGTGCCAGCAGTGTGGGGGTCCGGGAGGGCCGGCAAGAGACCCAGTACTTC
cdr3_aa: CASSVGVREGRQETQYF

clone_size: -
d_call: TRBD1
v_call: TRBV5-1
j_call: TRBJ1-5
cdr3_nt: TGCGCCAGCAGCTGTAGGGACAGGGGAGATAGCAATCAGCCCCAGCATTTT
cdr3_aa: CASSCRDRGDSNQPQHF

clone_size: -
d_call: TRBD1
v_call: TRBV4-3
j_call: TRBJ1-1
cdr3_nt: TGCGCCAGCAGCCAAGTATTAGGGACAGGGGGAATTCTTTTTCGTACTGAAGCTTTCTTT
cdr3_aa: CASSQVLGTGGILFRTEAFF

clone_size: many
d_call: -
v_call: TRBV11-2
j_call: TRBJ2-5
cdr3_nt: TGTGCCAGCAGCACACGGACGGACCTCCGGACCCAGTACTTC
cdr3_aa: CASSTRTDLRTQYF

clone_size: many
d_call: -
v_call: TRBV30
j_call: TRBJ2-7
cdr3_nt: TGTGCCTGGACTGCTGGGGGGGAGCAGTACTTC
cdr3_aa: CAWTAGGEQYF

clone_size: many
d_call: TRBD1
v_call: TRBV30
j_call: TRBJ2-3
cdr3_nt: TGTGCCTGGAGTTCCGGGACAGCCGGATATGCGCAGTATTTT
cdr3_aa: CAWSSGTAGYAQYF

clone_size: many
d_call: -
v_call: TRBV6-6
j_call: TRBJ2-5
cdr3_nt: TGTGCCAGCAGTTACTCGCCGGGTGCTGAGACCCAGTACTTC
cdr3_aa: CASSYSPGAETQYF

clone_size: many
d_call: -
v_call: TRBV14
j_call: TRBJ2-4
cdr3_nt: TGTGCCAGCAGCCAAGATTCCGGCTACCTAGCCAAAAACATTCAGTACTTC
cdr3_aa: CASSQDSGYLAKNIQYF

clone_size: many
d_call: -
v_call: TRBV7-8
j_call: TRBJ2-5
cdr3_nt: TGTGCCAGCAGCTTAGCGCCACAAGAGACCCAGTACTTC
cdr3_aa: CASSLAPQETQYF

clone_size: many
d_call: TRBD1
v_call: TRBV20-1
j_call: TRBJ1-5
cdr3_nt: TGCAGTGCCATGAGACAGGGTCGAAACGGTCAGCCCCAGCATTTT
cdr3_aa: CSAMRQGRNGQPQHF

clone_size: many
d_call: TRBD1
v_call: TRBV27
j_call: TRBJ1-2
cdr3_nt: TGTGCCAGCAGCCGTAGGGGGACAGTAAATGGCTACACCTTC
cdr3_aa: CASSRRGTVNGYTF

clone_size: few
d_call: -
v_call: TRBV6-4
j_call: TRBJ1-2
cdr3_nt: TGTGCCAGCAGTGAAGGGTGGGATAGCTATGGCTACACCTTC
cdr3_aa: CASSEGWDSYGYTF

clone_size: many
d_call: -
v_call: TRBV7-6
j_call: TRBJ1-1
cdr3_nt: TGTGCCAGCAGCGTGGGACAGAACACTGAAGCTTTCTTT
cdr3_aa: CASSVGQNTEAFF

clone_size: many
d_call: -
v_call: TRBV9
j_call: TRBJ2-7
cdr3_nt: TGTGCCAGCAGCCACGACAGAAGCTCCTACGAGCAGTACTTC
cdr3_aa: CASSHDRSSYEQYF

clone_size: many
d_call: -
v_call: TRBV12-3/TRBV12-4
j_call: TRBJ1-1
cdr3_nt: TGTGCCAGCACCACAACCGGGAGGGCTCCTTTTGGCACTGAAGCTTTCTTT
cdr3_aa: CASTTTGRAPFGTEAFF

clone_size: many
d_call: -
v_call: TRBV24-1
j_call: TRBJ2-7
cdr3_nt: TGTGCCACCAGTGATTTCTACGAGCAGTACTTC
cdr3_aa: CATSDFYEQYF

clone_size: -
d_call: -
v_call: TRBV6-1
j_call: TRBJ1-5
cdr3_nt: TGTGCCAGCAGTCAGGGACTTTATAGCAATCAGCCCCAGCATTTT
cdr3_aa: CASSQGLYSNQPQHF

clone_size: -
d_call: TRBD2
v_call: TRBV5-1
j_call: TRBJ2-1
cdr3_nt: TGCGCCAGCAGCTTGGTGGGGGGGGGAGCGGGACCCAATGAGCAGTTCTTC
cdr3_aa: CASSLVGGGAGPNEQFF

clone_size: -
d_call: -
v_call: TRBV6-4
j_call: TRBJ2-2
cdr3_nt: TGTGCCAGCAGCCTGACCCGCGACACCGGGGAGCTGTTTTTT
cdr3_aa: CASSLTRDTGELFF

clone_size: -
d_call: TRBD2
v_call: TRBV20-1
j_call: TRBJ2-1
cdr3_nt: TGCAGTGCTAGAGAGTGGGGTGTAGAGGTAGCGGGCCCTTACAATGAGCAGTTCTTC
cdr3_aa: CSAREWGVEVAGPYNEQFF

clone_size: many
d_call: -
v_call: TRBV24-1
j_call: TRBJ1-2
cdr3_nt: TGTGCCACTCATTCAGGGGCCGAGGATGGCTACACCTTC
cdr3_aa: CATHSGAEDGYTF

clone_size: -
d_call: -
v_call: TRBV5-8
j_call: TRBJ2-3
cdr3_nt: TGTGCCAGCAGCTTGGATTTCGGGGGCCATGCCACAGATACGCAGTATTTT
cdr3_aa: CASSLDFGGHATDTQYF

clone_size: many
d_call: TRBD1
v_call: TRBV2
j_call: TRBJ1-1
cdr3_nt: TGTGCCAGCAGTGCAAGGGGGCAACGGAAAGCTTTCTTT
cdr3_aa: CASSARGQRKAFF

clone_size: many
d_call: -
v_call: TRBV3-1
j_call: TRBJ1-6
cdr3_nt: TGTGCCAGCAGCCACCGACGAAGGGGCGAGGGTTCACCCCTCCACTTT
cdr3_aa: CASSHRRRGEGSPLHF

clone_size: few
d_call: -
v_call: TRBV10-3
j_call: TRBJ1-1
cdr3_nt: TGTGCCATCAAGAAGAAAATGAACACTGAAGCTTTCTTT
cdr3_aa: CAIKKKMNTEAFF

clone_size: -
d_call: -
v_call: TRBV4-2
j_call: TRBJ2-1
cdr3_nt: TGTGCCAGCAGCCAAGTCCTAGCAAACAATGAGCAGTTCTTC
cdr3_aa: CASSQVLANNEQFF

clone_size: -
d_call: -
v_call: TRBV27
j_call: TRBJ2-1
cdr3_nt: TGTGCCAGCAGTCAACTCCGGGACTCGGGGTCCTACAATGAGCAGTTCTTC
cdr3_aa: CASSQLRDSGSYNEQFF

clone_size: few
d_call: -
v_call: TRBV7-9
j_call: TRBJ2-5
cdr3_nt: TGTGCCAGCTCGATGGAGACCCAGTACTTC
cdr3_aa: CASSMETQYF

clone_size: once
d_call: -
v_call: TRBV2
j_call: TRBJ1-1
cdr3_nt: TGTGCCAGCAGTGAAAAGGTTTTCGGTGAAGCTTTCTTT
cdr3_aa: CASSEKVFGEAFF

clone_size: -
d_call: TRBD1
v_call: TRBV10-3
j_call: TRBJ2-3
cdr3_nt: TGTGCCTCGACCGGGACAGGGAGGGGCCTTAGCACAGATACGCAGTATTTT
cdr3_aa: CASTGTGRGLSTDTQYF

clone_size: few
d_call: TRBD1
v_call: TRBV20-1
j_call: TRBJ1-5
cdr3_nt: TGCAGTGCTCGGACAGGGTTTTTCGCAAGCAATCAGCCCCAGCATTTT
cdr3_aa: CSARTGFFASNQPQHF

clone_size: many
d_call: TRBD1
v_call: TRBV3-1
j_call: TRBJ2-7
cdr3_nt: TGTGCCAGCAGCCAGGCTGACAGGGCCCTCTCCGAGCAGTACTTC
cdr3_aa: CASSQADRALSEQYF

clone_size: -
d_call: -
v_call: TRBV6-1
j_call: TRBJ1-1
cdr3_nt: TGTGCCAGCAGTGAGGGAACGGCTTTCTTT
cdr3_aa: CASSEGTAFF

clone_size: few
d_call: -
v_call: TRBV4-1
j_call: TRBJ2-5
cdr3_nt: TGCGCCAGCAGCCAATCCGGGACAAGTAACCAAGAGACCCAGTACTTC
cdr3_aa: CASSQSGTSNQETQYF

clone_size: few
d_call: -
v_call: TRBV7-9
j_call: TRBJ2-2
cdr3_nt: TGTGCCAGCAGCTTTCCCCAACTAGTACTGAACACCGGGGAGCTGTTTTTT
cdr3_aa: CASSFPQLVLNTGELFF

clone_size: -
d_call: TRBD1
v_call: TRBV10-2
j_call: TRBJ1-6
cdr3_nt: TGCGCCAGCAGACCCGGACAGGGGTCTTCCTATAATTCACCCCTCCACTTT
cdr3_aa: CASRPGQGSSYNSPLHF

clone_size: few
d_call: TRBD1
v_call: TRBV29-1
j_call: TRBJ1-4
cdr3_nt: TGCAGCTCTCGATCGGGACAGGGACCCTTTGCAACTAATGAAAAACTGTTTTTT
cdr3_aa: CSSRSGQGPFATNEKLFF

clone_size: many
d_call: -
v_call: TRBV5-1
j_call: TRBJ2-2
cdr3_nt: TGCGCCAGCAGCTTGGATGGACAGGGGGAGCTGTTTTTT
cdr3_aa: CASSLDGQGELFF

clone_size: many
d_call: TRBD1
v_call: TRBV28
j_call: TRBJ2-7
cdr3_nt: TGTGCCAGCAGTGATCCGGGACAGGGGGCCTACGAGCAGTACTTC
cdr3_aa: CASSDPGQGAYEQYF

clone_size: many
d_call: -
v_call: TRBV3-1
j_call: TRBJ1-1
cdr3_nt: TGTGCCAGCAGCCAAGTAGAGGGGATGAACACTGAAGCTTTCTTT
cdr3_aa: CASSQVEGMNTEAFF

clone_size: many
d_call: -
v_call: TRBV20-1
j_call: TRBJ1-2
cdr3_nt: TGCAGTGCTACGGAAAACAACTATGGCTACACCTTC
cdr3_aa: CSATENNYGYTF

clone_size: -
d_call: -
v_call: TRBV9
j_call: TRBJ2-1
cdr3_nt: TGTGCCAGCAGCCCGTCCCTCCGACAGGTCAGCTCCTACAATGAGCAGTTCTTC
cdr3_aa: CASSPSLRQVSSYNEQFF